Listed below are T cell receptor beta chains from one sample, sequenced in a study of CD8 T cells in Susac syndrome. TCRdb re-analysed the immunoSEQ multiplex PCR reads in MiXCR, keeping a single row per CDR3 protein. This table has 330,000 or so distinct CDR3 sequences, around 91% appearing once. The sequenced sample consisted of CD8+ T cells from PBMCs. The source of these receptors is a human donor with multiple sclerosis. Each CDR3 is given without its conserved first and last residue. Fields, in order: V gene, J gene, CDR3 protein.

TRBV6-2/TRBV6-3,TRBJ2-1,ASSSTSGRAHEQF
TRBV4-1,TRBJ2-1,ASSPASGGYNEQF
TRBV4-3,TRBJ2-2,ASSQERRENTGELF
TRBV7-8,TRBJ2-1,ASSSSGVQLYEQF
TRBV4-3,TRBJ2-2,ASSQQGARGLSNTGELF
TRBV6-2/TRBV6-3,TRBJ2-2,ASSTPEHTGELF
TRBV7-6,TRBJ2-2,ASSLAGGDRASTGELF
TRBV7-9,TRBJ2-1,ASSSVVGGFGEQF
TRBV6-2/TRBV6-3,TRBJ2-1,ASSYGGQGNEQF
TRBV9,TRBJ2-3,ASSVFQTMDTQY
TRBV6-2/TRBV6-3,TRBJ2-1,ASTQDLTYNEQF
TRBV6-1,TRBJ1-5,ASSLNRVHSNQPQH